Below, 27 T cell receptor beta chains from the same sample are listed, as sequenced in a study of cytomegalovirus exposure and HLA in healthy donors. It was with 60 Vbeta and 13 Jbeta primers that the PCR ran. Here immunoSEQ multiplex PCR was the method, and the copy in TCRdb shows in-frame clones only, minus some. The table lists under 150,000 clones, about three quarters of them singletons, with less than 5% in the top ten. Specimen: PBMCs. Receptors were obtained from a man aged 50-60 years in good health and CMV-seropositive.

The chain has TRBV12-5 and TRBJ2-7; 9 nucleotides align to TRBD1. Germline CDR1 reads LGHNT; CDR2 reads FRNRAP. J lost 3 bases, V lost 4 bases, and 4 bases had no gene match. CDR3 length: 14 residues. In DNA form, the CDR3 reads TGTGCTAGTGGTTCGACAGGGGGAAGCTACGAGCAGTACTTC. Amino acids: CASGSTGGSYEQYF.

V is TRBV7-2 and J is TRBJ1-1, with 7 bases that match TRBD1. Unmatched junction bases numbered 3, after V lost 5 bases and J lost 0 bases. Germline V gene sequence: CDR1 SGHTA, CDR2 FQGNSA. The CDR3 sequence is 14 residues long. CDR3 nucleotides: TGTGCCAGCAGCAGACAGGGCTTGAACACTGAAGCTTTCTTT. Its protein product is CASSRQGLNTEAFF.

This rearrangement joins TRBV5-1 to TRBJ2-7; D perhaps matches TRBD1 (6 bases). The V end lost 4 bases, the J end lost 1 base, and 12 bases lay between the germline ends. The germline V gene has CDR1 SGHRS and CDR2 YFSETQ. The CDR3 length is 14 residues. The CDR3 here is CASSRTVVSYEQYF. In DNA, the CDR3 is TGCGCCAGCAGCCGGACAGTAGTATCCTACGAGCAGTACTTC.

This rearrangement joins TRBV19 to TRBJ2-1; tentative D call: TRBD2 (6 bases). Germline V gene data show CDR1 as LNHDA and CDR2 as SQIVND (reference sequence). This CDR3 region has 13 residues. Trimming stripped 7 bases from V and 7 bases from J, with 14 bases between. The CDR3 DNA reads TGTGCCAGTACCCTAATGGGGGGAAATGAGCAGTTCTTC. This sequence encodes CASTLMGGNEQFF.

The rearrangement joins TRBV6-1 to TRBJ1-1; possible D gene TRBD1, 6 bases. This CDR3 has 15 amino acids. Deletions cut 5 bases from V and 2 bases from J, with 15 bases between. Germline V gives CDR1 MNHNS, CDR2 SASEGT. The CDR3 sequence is CASSSKYRANTEAFF. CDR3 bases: TGTGCCAGCAGTAGTAAATACAGGGCAAACACTGAAGCTTTCTTT.

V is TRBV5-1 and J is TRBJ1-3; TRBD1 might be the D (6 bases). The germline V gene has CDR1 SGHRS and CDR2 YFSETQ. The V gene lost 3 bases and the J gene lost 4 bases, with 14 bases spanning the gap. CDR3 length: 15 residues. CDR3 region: CASSSGHTRGNTIYF. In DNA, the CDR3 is TGCGCCAGCAGCTCGGGACACACGCGGGGAAACACCATATATTTT.

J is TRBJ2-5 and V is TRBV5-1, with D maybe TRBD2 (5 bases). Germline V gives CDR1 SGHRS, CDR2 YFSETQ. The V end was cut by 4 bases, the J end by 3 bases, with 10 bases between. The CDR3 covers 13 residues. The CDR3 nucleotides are TGCGCCAGCAGCCCGGAGGTGGAAGAGACCCAGTACTTC. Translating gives CASSPEVEETQYF.

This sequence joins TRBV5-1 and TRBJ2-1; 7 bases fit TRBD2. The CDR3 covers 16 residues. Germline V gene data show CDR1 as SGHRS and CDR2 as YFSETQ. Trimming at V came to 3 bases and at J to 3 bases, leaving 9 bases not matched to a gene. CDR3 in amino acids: CASSSTRRDYYNEQFF. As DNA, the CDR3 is TGCGCCAGCAGCTCTACCCGGCGGGACTACTACAATGAGCAGTTCTTC.

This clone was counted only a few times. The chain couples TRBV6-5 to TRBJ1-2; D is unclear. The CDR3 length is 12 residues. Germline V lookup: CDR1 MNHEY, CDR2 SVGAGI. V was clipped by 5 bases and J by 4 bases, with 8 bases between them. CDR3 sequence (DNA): TGTGCCAGCAGTAGCTCGATCTATGGCTACACCTTC. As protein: CASSSSIYGYTF.

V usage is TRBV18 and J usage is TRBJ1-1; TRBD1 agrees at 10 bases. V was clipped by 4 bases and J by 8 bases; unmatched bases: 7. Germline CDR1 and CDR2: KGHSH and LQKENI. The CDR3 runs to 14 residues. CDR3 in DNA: TGTGCCAGCTCACGGGGGACAGGGGCTAACGAAGCTTTCTTT. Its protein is CASSRGTGANEAFF.

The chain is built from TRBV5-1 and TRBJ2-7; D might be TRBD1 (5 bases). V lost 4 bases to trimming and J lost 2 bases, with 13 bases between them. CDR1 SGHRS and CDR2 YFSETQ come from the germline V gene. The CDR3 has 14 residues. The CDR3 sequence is CASSPGQETYEQYF. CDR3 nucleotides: TGCGCCAGCAGCCCAGGACAAGAAACCTACGAGCAGTACTTC.

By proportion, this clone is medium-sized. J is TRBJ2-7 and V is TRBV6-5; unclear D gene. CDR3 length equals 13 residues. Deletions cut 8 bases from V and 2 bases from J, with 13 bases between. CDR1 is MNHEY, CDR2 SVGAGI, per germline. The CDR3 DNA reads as TGTGCCAGCGCCGGTACGAGGACCTACGAGCAGTACTTC. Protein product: CASAGTRTYEQYF.

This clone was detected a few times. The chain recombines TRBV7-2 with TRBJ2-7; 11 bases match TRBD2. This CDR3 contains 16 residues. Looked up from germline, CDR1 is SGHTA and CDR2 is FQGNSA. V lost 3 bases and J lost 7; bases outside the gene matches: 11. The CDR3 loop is CASSLNPTSGRREQYF. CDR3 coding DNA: TGTGCCAGCAGCTTGAACCCCACTAGCGGGAGAAGGGAGCAGTACTTC.

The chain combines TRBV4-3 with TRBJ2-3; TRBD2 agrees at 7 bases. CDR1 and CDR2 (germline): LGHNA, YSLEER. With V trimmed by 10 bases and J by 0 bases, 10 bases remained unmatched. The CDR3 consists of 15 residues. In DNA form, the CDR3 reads TGCGCCACCGCTATTAGCGGGCTCAGCACAGATACGCAGTATTTT. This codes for CATAISGLSTDTQYF.

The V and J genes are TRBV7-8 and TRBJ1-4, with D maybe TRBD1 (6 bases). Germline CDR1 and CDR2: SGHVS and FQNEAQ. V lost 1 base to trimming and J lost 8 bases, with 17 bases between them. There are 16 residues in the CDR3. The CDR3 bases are TGTGCCAGCAGCTTAGGGCTTACAGGGTCTGGGGAAAAACTGTTTTTT. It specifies CASSLGLTGSGEKLFF.

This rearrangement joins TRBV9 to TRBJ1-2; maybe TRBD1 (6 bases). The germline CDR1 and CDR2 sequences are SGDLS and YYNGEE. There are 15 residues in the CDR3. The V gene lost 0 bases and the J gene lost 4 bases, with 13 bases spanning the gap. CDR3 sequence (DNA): TGTGCCAGCAGCGTAGTACAGGGTAGCCCCTATGGCTACACCTTC. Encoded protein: CASSVVQGSPYGYTF. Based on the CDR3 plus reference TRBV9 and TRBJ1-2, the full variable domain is DSGVTQTPKHLITATGQRVTLRCSPRSGDLSVYWYQQSLDQGLQFLIQYYNGEERAKGNILERFSAQQFPDLHSELNLSSLELGDSALYFCASSVVQGSPYGYTFGSGTRLTVV.

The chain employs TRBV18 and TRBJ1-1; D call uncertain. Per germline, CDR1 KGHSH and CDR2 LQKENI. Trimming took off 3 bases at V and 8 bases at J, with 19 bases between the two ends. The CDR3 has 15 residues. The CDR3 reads CASSPQRQMGIEAFF. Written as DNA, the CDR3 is TGTGCCAGCTCACCTCAGCGGCAGATGGGAATCGAAGCTTTCTTT.

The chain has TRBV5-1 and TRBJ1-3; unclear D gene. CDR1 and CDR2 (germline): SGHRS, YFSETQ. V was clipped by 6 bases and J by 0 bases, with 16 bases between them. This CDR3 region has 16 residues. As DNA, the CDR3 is TGCGCCAGCATCCACGCCGGGGATACCTCTGGAAACACCATATATTTT. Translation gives CASIHAGDTSGNTIYF.

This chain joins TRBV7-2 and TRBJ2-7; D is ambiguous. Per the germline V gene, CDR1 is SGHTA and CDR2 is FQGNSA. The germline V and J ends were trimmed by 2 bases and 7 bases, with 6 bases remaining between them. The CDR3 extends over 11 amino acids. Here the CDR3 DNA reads TGTGCCAGCAGCTTATTCGCGGAGCAGTACTTC. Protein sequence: CASSLFAEQYF. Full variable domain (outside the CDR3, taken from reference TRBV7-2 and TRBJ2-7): GAGVSQSPSNKVTEKGKDVELRCDPISGHTALYWYRQSLGQGLEFLIYFQGNSAPDKSGLPSDRFSAERTGGSVSTLTIQRTQQEDSAVYLCASSLFAEQYFGPGTRLTVT.

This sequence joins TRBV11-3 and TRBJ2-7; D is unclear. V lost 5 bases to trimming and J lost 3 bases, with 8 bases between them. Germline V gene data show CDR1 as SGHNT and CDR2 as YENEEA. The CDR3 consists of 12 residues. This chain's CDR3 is CASSRAVYEQYF. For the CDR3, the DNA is TGTGCCAGCAGCCGAGCCGTCTACGAGCAGTACTTC.

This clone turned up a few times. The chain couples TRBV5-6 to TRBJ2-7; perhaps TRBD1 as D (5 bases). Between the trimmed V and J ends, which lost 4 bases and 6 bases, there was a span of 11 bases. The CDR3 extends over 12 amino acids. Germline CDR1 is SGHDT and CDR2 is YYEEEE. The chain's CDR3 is CASSPGQGEQYF. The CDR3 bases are TGTGCCAGCAGCCCCGGGCAGGGCGAGCAGTACTTC.

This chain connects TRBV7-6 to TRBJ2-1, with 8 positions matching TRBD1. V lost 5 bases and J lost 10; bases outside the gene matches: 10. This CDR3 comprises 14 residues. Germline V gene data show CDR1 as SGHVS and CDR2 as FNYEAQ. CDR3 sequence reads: CASSPIDRGGEQFF. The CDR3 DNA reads TGTGCCAGCAGCCCGATAGACAGGGGTGGGGAGCAGTTCTTC.

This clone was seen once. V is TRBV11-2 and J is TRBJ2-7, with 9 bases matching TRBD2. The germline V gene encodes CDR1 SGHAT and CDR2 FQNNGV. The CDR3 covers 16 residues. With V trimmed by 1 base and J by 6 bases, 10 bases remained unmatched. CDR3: CASSLVGGGAAREQYF. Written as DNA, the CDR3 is TGTGCCAGCAGCTTAGTTGGCGGGGGGGCCGCTCGCGAGCAGTACTTC.

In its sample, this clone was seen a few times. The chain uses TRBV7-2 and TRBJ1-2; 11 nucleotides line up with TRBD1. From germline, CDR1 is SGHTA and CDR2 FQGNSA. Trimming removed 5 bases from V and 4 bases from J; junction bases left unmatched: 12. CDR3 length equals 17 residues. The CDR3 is CASSRADRGRLGYGYTF. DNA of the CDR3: TGTGCCAGCAGCCGTGCGGACAGGGGGCGTCTCGGCTATGGCTACACCTTC. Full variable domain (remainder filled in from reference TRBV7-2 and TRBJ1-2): GAGVSQSPSNKVTEKGKDVELRCDPISGHTALYWYRQSLGQGLEFLIYFQGNSAPDKSGLPSDRFSAERTGGSVSTLTIQRTQQEDSAVYLCASSRADRGRLGYGYTFGSGTRLTVV.

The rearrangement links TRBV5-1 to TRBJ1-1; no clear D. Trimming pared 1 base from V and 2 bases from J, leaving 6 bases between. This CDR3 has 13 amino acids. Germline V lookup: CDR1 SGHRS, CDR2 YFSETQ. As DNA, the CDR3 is TGCGCCAGCAGCTTGACACAAAACACTGAAGCTTTCTTT. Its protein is CASSLTQNTEAFF.

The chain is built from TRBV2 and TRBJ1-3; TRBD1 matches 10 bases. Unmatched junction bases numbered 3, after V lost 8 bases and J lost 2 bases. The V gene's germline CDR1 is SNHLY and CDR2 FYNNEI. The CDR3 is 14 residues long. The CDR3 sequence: CASSGQGAGNTIYF. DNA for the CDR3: TGTGCCAGCTCCGGACAGGGGGCTGGAAACACCATATATTTT.

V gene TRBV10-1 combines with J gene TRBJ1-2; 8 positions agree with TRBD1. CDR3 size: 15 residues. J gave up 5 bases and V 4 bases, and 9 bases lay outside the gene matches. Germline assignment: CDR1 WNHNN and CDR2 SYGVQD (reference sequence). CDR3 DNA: TGCGCCAGCAGTGTGTCCGCGGACAGGGAGTATGGCTACACCTTC. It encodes CASSVSADREYGYTF.